This entry concerns a single T cell receptor beta chain. With 6 bases clipped from V and 0 bases from J, the junction kept 15 bases outside the gene matches. CDR1 and CDR2 (germline): SGHRS, YFSETQ. The CDR3 loop spans 18 amino acids. The data were obtained in a study of blood T cell repertoires in COVID-19. Study-wide background: Samples of COVID-19 (acute and convalescent) were obtained from the United States, Italy and Spain. PBMCs, B-cell-depleted T cells, or T cells were the source of the cDNA or gDNA that made up the material.

In the original processing: Researchers report that nucleated cell counts were estimated from reference gene primer amplification. The repertoire was sequenced with immunoSEQ multiplex PCR; TCRdb's copy has only in-frame clones and lacks some. V and J calls and clone size are those listed in that table; D and trimming were worked out from the DNA. The table records roughly 39,000 clones, approximately 86% of them present only once. The receptor was derived from an elderly woman with active COVID-19. Sequences were obtained from peripheral blood. The gene calls are TRBV5-1 and TRBJ2-7; 10 bases fit TRBD2. As DNA, the CDR3 is TGCGCCAGCACCCGATCAGGGACTAGCGTCGGTGGCTCCTACGAGCAGTACTTC. It yields the protein CASTRSGTSVGGSYEQYF. Together with reference TRBV5-1 and TRBJ2-7, the CDR3 gives the full variable domain: KAGVTQTPRYLIKTRGQQVTLSCSPISGHRSVSWYQQTPGQGLQFLFEYFSETQRNKGNFPGRFSGRQFSNSRSEMNVSTLELGDSALYLCASTRSGTSVGGSYEQYFGPGTRLTVT.